The 5 T cell receptor beta chains reported below all come from one sample, sequenced in a study of T cells in Graves' hyperthyroidism and ophthalmopathy. It was RNA transcripts that yielded the amplified TCR beta CDR3 regions. The primer set for the first-round RT-PCR of the TCR CDR3 was HTBI. TCRdb passed the multiplex PCR reads through MiXCR, listing each CDR3 protein once. The sample holds roughly 570,000 distinct CDR3 sequences, approximately 14% seen once. Sequenced: blood. These receptors all stem from a young woman with Graves' hyperthyroidism.

This clonotype was recorded many times. The chain uses TRBV29-1 and TRBJ2-7; D might be TRBD2 (5 bases). Germline V gene lookup returns CDR1 SQVTM and CDR2 ANQGSEA. The length of the CDR3 is 13 residues. V lost 7 bases, J lost 3 bases, and 16 bases lay in between. CDR3 amino acids: CSAVEGGSYEQYF. The CDR3, as DNA: TGCAGCGCAGTTGAGGGCGGAAGCTACGAGCAGTACTTC.

This clonotype has a count of ten or more. J is TRBJ2-1 and V is TRBV5-6; the match to TRBD2 covers 10 bases. This CDR3 contains 15 residues. Trimming removed 1 base from V and 10 bases from J; junction bases left unmatched: 8. CDR1 and CDR2 from the germline V gene are SGHDT and YYEEEE. The chain's CDR3 is CASSLMLAGGLEQFF. CDR3 sequence (DNA): TGTGCCAGCAGCTTGATGTTAGCGGGAGGCCTCGAGCAGTTCTTC.

This clonotype was recorded a few times. The CDR3 reads CASSIESQETQYF. The CDR3 DNA follows: TGCGCCAGCAGCATCGAGTCTCAAGAGACCCAGTACTTC. The chain employs TRBV5-1 and TRBJ2-5, with D uncertain. CDR1 is SGHRS, CDR2 YFSETQ, per germline. The CDR3 consists of 13 residues. Deletions cut 4 bases from V and 2 bases from J, with 9 bases between.

This clonotype showed up many times. The chain links TRBV5-1 to TRBJ2-1, with TRBD2 identical over 9 bases. The junction had 6 bases not matched to a gene; V was cut back by 2 bases and J by 3 bases. CDR1 and CDR2 from the germline V gene are SGHRS and YFSETQ. This CDR3 is 16 amino acids long. The CDR3 is CASSFRAGGGYNEQFF. CDR3 coding DNA: TGCGCCAGCAGCTTTCGTGCGGGAGGGGGCTACAATGAGCAGTTCTTC.

Many counts were recorded for this clonotype. This chain joins TRBV20-1 and TRBJ2-3; TRBD2 aligns across 9 bases. The CDR3 runs to 13 residues. J was trimmed by 4 bases and V by 3 bases; bases with no gene match: 2. Germline V lookup: CDR1 DFQATT, CDR2 SNEGSKA (reference sequence). Here the CDR3 DNA reads TGCAGTGCTAGGTTAGCGGGAGCAGATACGCAGTATTTT. It translates to CSARLAGADTQYF.